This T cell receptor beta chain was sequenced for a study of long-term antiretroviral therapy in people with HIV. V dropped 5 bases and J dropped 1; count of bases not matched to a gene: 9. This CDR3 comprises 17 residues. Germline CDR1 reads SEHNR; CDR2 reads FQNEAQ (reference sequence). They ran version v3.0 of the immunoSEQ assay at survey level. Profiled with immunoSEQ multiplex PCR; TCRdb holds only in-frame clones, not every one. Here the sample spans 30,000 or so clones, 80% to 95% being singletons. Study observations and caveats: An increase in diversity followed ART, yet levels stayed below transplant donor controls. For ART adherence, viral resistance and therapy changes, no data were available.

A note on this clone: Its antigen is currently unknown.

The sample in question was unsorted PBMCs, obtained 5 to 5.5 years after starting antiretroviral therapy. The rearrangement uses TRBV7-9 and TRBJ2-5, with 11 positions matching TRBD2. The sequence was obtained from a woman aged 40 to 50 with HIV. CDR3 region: CASSPRSGLAGQETQYF. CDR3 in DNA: TGTGCCAGCAGCCCTAGGTCCGGACTAGCGGGCCAAGAGACCCAGTACTTC.